This T cell receptor (beta chain) emerged from a study of blood T cell repertoires in COVID-19. Original handling: Reference gene primer amplification yielded estimated nucleated cell counts. Sequencing was performed with immunoSEQ multiplex PCR; in TCRdb, only in-frame clones are kept and a portion is missing. V and J calls plus clone size are reproduced from that table; the DNA served to infer D and trimming. Among around 160,000 clones, roughly nine tenths were seen once, and the ten largest hold 18%. CDR1 and CDR2 from the germline V gene are SGHAT and FQNNGV. This CDR3 is built from 18 residues. Deletions cut 0 bases from V and 4 bases from J, with 21 bases between.

Sequenced: peripheral blood. The chain carries TRBV11-2 and TRBJ1-2; a weak D match, TRBD1 (5 bases). The source is a man in his 60s with active or convalescent COVID-19. The CDR3 loop reads CASSLDGSGTWDSYGYTF. CDR3 coding DNA: TGTGCCAGCAGCTTAGATGGTAGCGGGACCTGGGACTCCTATGGCTACACCTTC.